Listed below are T cell receptor beta chains from one sample, sequenced in a study of vaccination effects on CD4 cells after COVID-19. The repertoire was sequenced with immunoSEQ multiplex PCR; TCRdb's copy has only in-frame clones and lacks some. The table lists some 21,000 clones, about 72% of them singletons. These receptors have no known antigen. The specimen comprised CD4+ T cells from PBMCs cultured with HCoV-229E spike peptides, sampled after COVID-19 vaccination. These receptor sequences come from a human donor who received a COVID-19 vaccine. CDR3s leave out the opening cysteine and the closing phenylalanine or tryptophan.

v_gene	CDR3aa
TRBV10-2	ASCSGGGISGANVLT
TRBV10-3	AISSLSGGFNEQF
TRBV5-1	ASSSNTGANSPLH
TRBV6-5	ASSIRDSKVGEQY
TRBV5-1	ASSPYGDHYNEQF
TRBV6-5	ASSPIFGAYEQY
TRBV7-8	ASSPGRTGGLGYT
TRBV29-1	SVKGLAGGSEQF
TRBV11-1	ASSFRDRSSYEQY
TRBV3-1/TRBV3-2	ASSQGDYRGNEQF
TRBV10-2	ASSGMMRGTFTYEQY
TRBV6-5	ASSYLNSGVYEQY
TRBV19	ASTSDRFYNEQF
TRBV9	ASSVLGTSGNTIY
TRBV19	ASSHTGTILYGEKLF
TRBV11-2	ASSGILEPPLGYT
TRBV6-6	ASTNGRGTYEQY
TRBV7-2	ASSLPGVANEKLF
TRBV19	ATGWGGLQETQY
TRBV6-4	ASSDRETDTQY
TRBV10-3	ATSIGGLSNQPQH
TRBV18	ASSKNRDSRLTNEKLF
TRBV2	ASSARWNTEAF
TRBV29-1	SVRPTRYGYT
TRBV15	ATSRDPTGGNEQF
TRBV10-1	ASSKVEGTQY
TRBV19	ASSQPRQGHSGNTIY
TRBV19	ASSIEGRINEKLF
TRBV18	ASSNPGGYSNQPQH
TRBV3-1/TRBV3-2	ASSQEFAGGVAGELF
TRBV5-1	ASSLEGGRSGELF